The entry that follows covers one TCR beta chain sequence. The junction shows a germline mismatch at one end, possibly a read error. This entry is derived from a study of blood T cell repertoires in COVID-19. On the study more broadly: The United States, Italy and Spain were the sources of the acute and convalescent COVID-19 samples.

This CDR3 is 16 amino acids long. The germline gives CDR1 LGHDT, CDR2 YNNKEL (reference sequence). Only in-frame clones appear in the TCRdb table, and some are missing; sequencing was by immunoSEQ multiplex PCR. Of fewer than 400,000 clones listed, about nine tenths are singletons. The receptor comes from a woman aged 25-40 years with COVID-19, enrolled during active disease. V gene TRBV3-1 (or the pseudogene TRBV3-2) combines with J gene TRBJ2-2, with 10 bases aligning to TRBD1. Material for sequencing was peripheral blood. The CDR3 DNA reads as TGTGCCAGCAGCCATAGGACAGGGGGGAACCCCGGGGAGCTGTTTTTT. Protein: CASSHRTGGNPGELFF.